A single sample is the source of the 24 T cell receptor beta chains below, sequenced in a study of immune evolution from preneoplasia to lung adenocarcinoma. Sequencing used immunoSEQ multiplex PCR; TCRdb keeps in-frame clones, though not all of them. The sample lists about 5,800 clones, 70% to 80% seen once, with 20% to 25% in the top ten. Input material: FFPE adjacent normal lung tissue. The receptors were sampled from a person between 55 and 80 years old with lung adenocarcinoma.

The V gene is TRBV5-4, the J gene TRBJ2-2; the D is unclear. The CDR3 covers 14 residues. Trimming removed 2 bases at V and 6 bases at J, with 11 bases between. Germline-derived CDR1 and CDR2 are SGHNT and YYREEE (reference sequence). The CDR3 loop is CASSLAPEPGELFF. CDR3 sequence (DNA): TGTGCCAGCAGCTTAGCCCCAGAGCCCGGGGAGCTGTTTTTT.

The chain carries TRBV5-1 and TRBJ2-5, with 8 bases aligning to TRBD2. CDR3 length: 14 residues. Germline CDR1 reads SGHRS; CDR2 reads YFSETQ. V dropped 6 bases and J dropped 4; count of bases not matched to a gene: 8. CDR3 region: CASTGSGGLETQYF. The CDR3 coding sequence is TGCGCCAGCACCGGGTCGGGGGGGTTAGAGACCCAGTACTTC.

The V call is TRBV7-2, the J call TRBJ2-1; D may be TRBD2 (5 bases). There are 16 residues in the CDR3. CDR1 and CDR2 from the germline V gene are SGHTA and FQGNSA. The V gene lost 0 bases and the J gene lost 4 bases, with 13 bases spanning the gap. This CDR3 reads CASSLAGREAYNEQFF. CDR3 coding DNA: TGTGCCAGCAGCTTAGCTGGTCGGGAAGCTTACAATGAGCAGTTCTTC.

The rearrangement uses TRBV6-6 and TRBJ1-6; TRBD1 matches 9 bases. This CDR3 comprises 15 residues. Germline CDR1 is MNHNY and CDR2 is SVGAGI (reference sequence). V dropped 5 bases and J dropped 8; count of bases not matched to a gene: 7. For the CDR3, the DNA is TGTGCCAGCAGTCAAACAGGGGGCGCGGATTCACCCCTCCACTTT. It is translated as CASSQTGGADSPLHF.

In regard to this clone: Other nucleotide sequences from this sample produce the same CDR3. The V gene is TRBV7-2, the J gene TRBJ1-2; 7 nucleotides agree with TRBD1. Germline V gives CDR1 SGHTA, CDR2 FQGNSA. The CDR3 extends over 12 amino acids. The J segment lost 7 bases and the V segment lost 1 base, leaving 0 bases of the junction unmatched. The CDR3 bases are TGTGCCAGCAGCTTAGGGACAGGTGGCTACACCTTC. Its translation: CASSLGTGGYTF.

The chain is built from TRBV30 and TRBJ1-1; D gene ambiguous. Germline values: CDR1 GTSNPN, CDR2 SVGIG (reference sequence). V shed 2 bases and J shed 1 base, with 8 bases lying between them. The CDR3 sequence is 13 residues long. The CDR3 DNA sequence: TGTGCCTGGAGTCCTGGGTGGAACACTGAAGCTTTCTTT. Its protein is CAWSPGWNTEAFF.

This chain connects TRBV9 to TRBJ1-2; 8 bases agree with TRBD1. This CDR3 contains 13 residues. J lost 8 bases, V lost 5 bases, and 8 bases had no gene match. Germline CDR1 is SGDLS and CDR2 is YYNGEE. CDR3: CASRTGAQGGYTF. The CDR3 coding sequence is TGTGCCAGCAGGACAGGGGCCCAAGGGGGCTACACCTTC.

The CDR3 nucleotides are TGCAGCGTTGAATATTACAATGAGCAGTTCTTC. Encoded protein: CSVEYYNEQFF. The chain is built from TRBV29-1 and TRBJ2-1; D is unclear. V lost 2 bases, J lost 4 bases, and 3 bases lay in between. The CDR3 has 11 residues. Germline CDR1 reads SQVTM; CDR2 reads ANQGSEA.

The chain links TRBV27 to TRBJ1-5, with D tentatively TRBD1 (6 bases). The V end was cut by 6 bases, the J end by 7 bases, with 19 bases between. The germline CDR1 and CDR2 sequences are MNHEY and SMNVEV (reference sequence). This CDR3 is built from 15 residues. CDR3 sequence reads: CASSLNQGPGQPQHF. CDR3 sequence (DNA): TGTGCCAGCAGCCTAAATCAGGGGCCGGGACAGCCCCAGCATTTT.

This clone is categorized as large. This same CDR3 is encoded by further DNA sequences in the sample. The chain couples TRBV30 to TRBJ2-2; 7 bases are a match to TRBD2. CDR3 length: 14 amino acids. J lost 5 bases, V lost 2 bases, and 5 bases had no gene match. Looked up from germline, CDR1 is GTSNPN and CDR2 is SVGIG (reference sequence). CDR3 loop: CAWSTGDYTGELFF. CDR3 bases: TGTGCCTGGAGTACCGGGGACTATACCGGGGAGCTGTTTTTT.

In DNA form, the CDR3 reads TGTGCCAGCAGTGCCAAGACACTAGGTACTGAAGCTTTCTTT. Translation: CASSAKTLGTEAFF. V usage is TRBV2 and J usage is TRBJ1-1; the D is unclear. The CDR3 sequence is 14 residues long. Germline V gene data show CDR1 as SNHLY and CDR2 as FYNNEI. V lost 4 bases to trimming and J lost 5 bases, with 14 bases between them.

V and J are TRBV15 and TRBJ1-4, with 8 bases aligning to TRBD1. With V trimmed by 3 bases and J by 8 bases, 11 bases remained unmatched. CDR1 is LNHNV, CDR2 YYDKDF, per germline (reference sequence). This CDR3 is built from 16 residues. The DNA of the CDR3 is TGTGCCACCAGCAGCACAGATGGCACAGGGGGAGAAAAACTGTTTTTT. This codes for CATSSTDGTGGEKLFF.

V is TRBV6-4 and J is TRBJ1-5; TRBD1 is a possible D gene (5 bases). This CDR3 has 14 amino acids. V was cut by 3 bases and J by 4 bases, with 10 bases left in between. Germline CDR1 MRHNA, CDR2 SNTAGT. For the CDR3, the DNA is TGTGCCAGCAGTGAAGGGCAGGGTAATCAGCCCCAGCATTTT. Encoded protein: CASSEGQGNQPQHF.

V gene TRBV10-2 combines with J gene TRBJ2-1, with 10 bases lining up with TRBD2. CDR1 and CDR2 (germline): WSHSY, SAAADI. J was trimmed by 4 bases and V by 5 bases; bases with no gene match: 8. There are 16 residues in the CDR3. CDR3 region: CASSTKLAGIYNEQFF. In DNA, the CDR3 is TGCGCCAGCAGTACCAAACTAGCGGGGATTTACAATGAGCAGTTCTTC.

This chain connects TRBV4-3 to TRBJ2-2; D unclear. The ends were cut back, 0 bases at V and 6 bases at J, with 8 bases in the middle. The CDR3 totals 14 residues. The germline V gene encodes CDR1 LGHNA and CDR2 YSLEER. CDR3 loop: CASSQDPASGELFF. DNA for the CDR3: TGCGCCAGCAGCCAAGACCCTGCTTCCGGGGAGCTGTTTTTT.

The rearrangement uses TRBV6-5 and TRBJ1-5; the match to TRBD1 covers 9 bases. Germline lookup yields CDR1 MNHEY and CDR2 SVGAGI. V shed 6 bases and J 0 bases; nucleotides not matched to a gene: 3. The CDR3 has 15 residues. The CDR3 sequence is CASSKTGGSNQPQHF. Written as DNA, the CDR3 is TGTGCCAGCAGCAAGACAGGGGGTAGCAATCAGCCCCAGCATTTT.

V usage is TRBV6-1 and J usage is TRBJ1-4, with TRBD1 as a possible D gene (5 bases). There are 15 residues in the CDR3. Trimming removed 1 base at V and 5 bases at J, with 11 bases between. Germline values: CDR1 MNHNS, CDR2 SASEGT. DNA of the CDR3: TGTGCCAGCAGTGAAGAAATGGGGGGAAATGAAAAACTGTTTTTT. This codes for CASSEEMGGNEKLFF.

The chain employs TRBV28 and TRBJ1-1, with a possible D match to TRBD1 (5 bases). This CDR3 comprises 15 residues. Trimming cost V 2 bases and J 7 bases, with 17 bases left between them. Looked up from germline, CDR1 is MDHEN and CDR2 is SYDVKM. The CDR3 protein is CASSLPHPRGGEAFF. The CDR3 bases are TGTGCCAGCAGTTTACCCCACCCGAGGGGAGGTGAAGCTTTCTTT. The whole variable domain, remainder taken from reference TRBV28 and TRBJ1-1, is DVKVTQSSRYLVKRTGEKVFLECVQDMDHENMFWYRQDPGLGLRLIYFSYDVKMKEKGDIPEGYSVSREKKERFSLILESASTNQTSMYLCASSLPHPRGGEAFFGQGTRLTVV.

The chain has TRBV28 and TRBJ2-3; weak D call: TRBD1 (5 bases). Germline CDR1 reads MDHEN; CDR2 reads SYDVKM. This CDR3 region has 13 residues. V lost 2 bases to trimming and J lost 4 bases, with 7 bases between them. Here the CDR3 reads CASSLGHPDTQYF. CDR3 sequence (DNA): TGTGCCAGCAGTTTAGGACATCCAGATACGCAGTATTTT.

The J gene is TRBJ1-2, the V gene TRBV5-1; TRBD1 agrees at 8 bases. This CDR3 spans 16 amino acids. The ends lost 4 bases at V and 1 base at J; junction bases unmatched: 9. Germline CDR1 is SGHRS and CDR2 is YFSETQ. The CDR3, as DNA: TGCGCCAGCAGCCCCCGGACAGGGAGCCTTAACTATGGCTACACCTTC. This gives the protein CASSPRTGSLNYGYTF.

The genes are TRBV7-9 and TRBJ2-7, with TRBD2 as a possible D gene (6 bases). V was pared by 5 bases and J by 2 bases, with 13 bases between. The germline V gene encodes CDR1 SEHNR and CDR2 FQNEAQ (reference sequence). The CDR3 has 14 residues. The CDR3 here is CASSPNPGAYEQYF. Here the CDR3 DNA reads TGTGCCAGCAGCCCCAACCCGGGGGCCTACGAGCAGTACTTC.

The chain employs TRBV28 and TRBJ1-6; tentative D call: TRBD1 (5 bases). Germline V gene data show CDR1 as MDHEN and CDR2 as SYDVKM. Trimming stripped 8 bases from V and 1 base from J, with 15 bases between. CDR3 length: 16 amino acids. The CDR3 bases are TGTGCCAGCTACCAGGGTTATGGGTCCTATAATTCACCCCTCCACTTT. Protein sequence: CASYQGYGSYNSPLHF.

The CDR3 coding sequence is TGTGCCAGCAGCTTGACAGGGGGCGGCACTGAAGCTTTCTTT. Encoded protein: CASSLTGGGTEAFF. The chain joins TRBV5-4 to TRBJ1-1; TRBD1 matches 9 bases. Germline CDR1 reads SGHNT; CDR2 reads YYREEE (reference sequence). The CDR3 runs to 14 residues. V gave up 1 base and J gave up 4 bases; unmatched junction bases: 2.

V gene TRBV7-2 combines with J gene TRBJ2-1, with a weak D call TRBD1 (6 bases). The CDR3 length is 13 residues. Germline CDR1 reads SGHTA; CDR2 reads FQGNSA. Trimming left V 2 bases short and J 7 bases short, with 9 bases between. This CDR3 is CASSLTGLNEQFF. CDR3 in DNA: TGTGCCAGCAGCTTAACAGGGCTGAATGAGCAGTTCTTC.